The 32 T cell receptor beta chains below all came from one sample that was sequenced in a study of OX40 agonist ivuxolimab in advanced cancers. Profiling relied on immunoSEQ multiplex PCR, and the TCRdb table lists in-frame clones only, not all of them. The sample shows roughly 79,000 clones, 80% to 95% of them seen only once. This specimen consisted of CD4+ or CD8+ T cells sorted from blood, obtained in a trial of the OX40 agonist ivuxolimab. These receptors were taken from an adult with an advanced solid tumor such as melanoma, head and neck, liver or kidney cancer.

The chain uses TRBV11-2 and TRBJ2-7, with 11 bases identical to TRBD1. This CDR3 region has 16 residues. J gave up 4 bases and V 0 bases, and 5 bases lay outside the gene matches. The V gene's germline CDR1 is SGHAT and CDR2 FQNNGV. The CDR3 protein is CASSLEAGQGAYEQYF. For the CDR3, the DNA is TGTGCCAGCAGCTTAGAGGCCGGACAGGGGGCTTACGAGCAGTACTTC.

V gene TRBV29-1 combines with J gene TRBJ1-2, with D perhaps matching TRBD1 (6 bases). Between the trimmed V and J ends, which lost 7 bases and 8 bases, there was a span of 14 bases. CDR1 and CDR2 (germline): SQVTM, ANQGSEA. The CDR3 has 11 amino acids. This chain's CDR3 is CSAPTGGGYTF. CDR3 nucleotide sequence: TGCAGCGCGCCGACAGGAGGGGGCTACACCTTC.

The J gene is TRBJ1-2, the V gene TRBV27, with TRBD1 matching 7 bases. V trimming: 5 bases; J trimming: 5 bases; junction bases outside the gene matches: 8. The CDR3 extends over 14 amino acids. Germline-derived CDR1 and CDR2 are MNHEY and SMNVEV (reference sequence). The CDR3 region has the DNA TGTGCCAGCAGTAAGGCGACAGGGCTTTATGGCTACACCTTC. Residues: CASSKATGLYGYTF.

This chain connects TRBV9 to TRBJ1-2; D not resolved. The CDR3 extends over 13 amino acids. V dropped 0 bases and J dropped 7 bases, with 10 bases sitting between them. Germline V gene lookup returns CDR1 SGDLS and CDR2 YYNGEE. In DNA, the CDR3 is TGTGCCAGCAGCGTAGCTACAGACCTTGGCTACACCTTC. Protein product: CASSVATDLGYTF.

V and J are TRBV11-2 and TRBJ1-2; possible D gene TRBD1, 5 bases. The CDR3 extends over 15 amino acids. Between the trimmed V and J ends, which lost 1 base and 6 bases, there was a span of 15 bases. The germline V gene has CDR1 SGHAT and CDR2 FQNNGV. The CDR3 region is CASSLVGAVNDGYTF. CDR3 nucleotides: TGTGCCAGCAGCTTAGTTGGGGCCGTCAACGATGGCTACACCTTC.

V is TRBV4-2 and J is TRBJ1-1; D is unresolved. The V gene lost 2 bases and the J gene lost 5 bases, with 9 bases spanning the gap. The CDR3 consists of 13 residues. CDR1 is LGHNA and CDR2 is YNFKEQ in the germline V gene. The CDR3 spells CASSQLEETEAFF. The CDR3 bases are TGTGCCAGCAGCCAACTGGAGGAAACTGAAGCTTTCTTT.

This chain uses TRBV7-9 with TRBJ2-7; the D gene is possibly TRBD2 (5 bases). Looked up from germline, CDR1 is SEHNR and CDR2 is FQNEAQ (reference sequence). V lost 3 bases, J lost 1 base, and 19 bases lay in between. The length of the CDR3 is 17 residues. CDR3 protein: CASSFKPAPGGSYEQYF. DNA of the CDR3: TGTGCCAGCAGCTTTAAGCCGGCGCCCGGAGGTTCCTACGAGCAGTACTTC. Supplemented by reference TRBV7-9 and TRBJ2-7, the full variable domain reads DTGVSQNPRHKITKRGQNVTFRCDPISEHNRLYWYRQTLGQGPEFLTYFQNEAQLEKSRLLSDRFSAERPKGSFSTLEIQRTEQGDSAMYLCASSFKPAPGGSYEQYFGPGTRLTVT.

The CDR3 loop reads CARSYRQGRGDTEAFF. In nucleotides, the CDR3 is TGTGCCAGAAGCTATAGACAGGGACGAGGAGACACTGAAGCTTTCTTT. This sequence joins TRBV5-3 and TRBJ1-1, with 7 bases identical to TRBD1. TRBV5-3 has ORF status, its function being uncertain. This CDR3 contains 16 residues. V trimming: 3 bases; J trimming: 3 bases; junction bases outside the gene matches: 11.

V is TRBV10-2 and J is TRBJ2-7; TRBD1 aligns across 8 bases. CDR3 length: 15 residues. Germline CDR1 and CDR2: WSHSY and SAAADI. After removal of 6 bases from V and 0 bases from J, the junction contained 7 bases not matched to a gene. The CDR3 DNA reads as TGCGCCAGCAGGGAGCCGGGACAGGACTCCTACGAGCAGTACTTC. Its translation is CASREPGQDSYEQYF.

The genes are TRBV4-1 and TRBJ2-3; TRBD1 aligns across 8 bases. The V gene end was trimmed by 4 bases and the J gene end by 0 bases; junction bases not matched to a gene: 3. Germline CDR1 reads MGHRA; CDR2 reads YSYEKL. The CDR3 has 15 amino acids. The CDR3 DNA follows: TGCGCCAGCAGCCTCGGACAGGGAAGCACAGATACGCAGTATTTT. Amino acid sequence: CASSLGQGSTDTQYF.

The chain employs TRBV29-1 and TRBJ1-1; 7 bases line up with TRBD1. The junction had 4 bases not matched to a gene; V was cut back by 5 bases and J by 1 base. There are 13 residues in the CDR3. Germline V gene lookup returns CDR1 SQVTM and CDR2 ANQGSEA. The CDR3 coding sequence is TGCAGCGTTCCAGGGGGGGAGAACACTGAAGCTTTCTTT. Translated, it gives CSVPGGENTEAFF.

The rearrangement uses TRBV18 and TRBJ2-1; a possible D gene is TRBD2 (5 bases). The CDR3 consists of 14 residues. V lost 1 base and J 7 bases, leaving 11 bases between the germline ends. Germline CDR1 reads KGHSH; CDR2 reads LQKENI. The CDR3 sequence: CASSPLRTLNEQFF. The DNA for the CDR3 is TGTGCCAGCTCACCACTCCGGACTCTTAATGAGCAGTTCTTC.

The genes are TRBV30 and TRBJ2-7; D is possibly TRBD2 (6 bases). Germline CDR1 is GTSNPN and CDR2 is SVGIG (reference sequence). V lost 3 bases, J lost 2 bases, and 11 bases lay in between. This CDR3 spans 13 amino acids. The DNA for the CDR3 is TGTGCCTGGAGCGCGGGACCACCCTACGAGCAGTACTTC. As protein: CAWSAGPPYEQYF.

The chain carries TRBV7-3 and TRBJ2-3; D is unclear. Germline assignment: CDR1 SGHTA and CDR2 FQGTGA. V lost 2 bases, J lost 2 bases, and 5 bases lay in between. The CDR3 totals 13 residues. The CDR3 spells CASSLDITDTQYF. As DNA, the CDR3 is TGTGCCAGCAGCTTAGACATCACAGATACGCAGTATTTT.

The chain couples TRBV12-5 to TRBJ2-7, with 7 bases aligning to TRBD1. There are 13 residues in the CDR3. Germline V gives CDR1 LGHNT, CDR2 FRNRAP. V was pared by 9 bases and J by 0 bases, with 5 bases of the junction left unmatched. CDR3 region: CASGQANSYEQYF. The CDR3 DNA reads TGTGCTAGCGGACAGGCGAACTCCTACGAGCAGTACTTC.

The chain combines TRBV6-6 with TRBJ2-3; a weak D match, TRBD2 (6 bases). This CDR3 has 16 amino acids. V was cut by 7 bases and J by 2 bases, with 19 bases left in between. CDR1 is MNHNY, CDR2 SVGAGI, per germline (reference sequence). In nucleotides, the CDR3 is TGTGCCAGCACCCCAGGTTGGGACTCACTCACAGATACGCAGTATTTT. This encodes CASTPGWDSLTDTQYF.

The chain combines TRBV27 with TRBJ2-7; 9 nucleotides agree with TRBD1. This CDR3 is built from 13 residues. V lost 8 bases, J lost 2 bases, and 4 bases stayed unmatched. Germline V lookup: CDR1 MNHEY, CDR2 SMNVEV (reference sequence). The CDR3 region has the DNA TGTGCCAGCCGGGGACAGGGCCCCTACGAGCAGTACTTC. This sequence encodes CASRGQGPYEQYF.

This chain links TRBV19 with TRBJ1-2; D call uncertain. CDR1 LNHDA and CDR2 SQIVND come from the germline V gene (reference sequence). V was pared by 10 bases and J by 2 bases, with 14 bases between. The CDR3 spans 13 residues. CDR3 in DNA: TGTGCCACCCGACCCCGCGGGAACTATGGCTACACCTTC. Translation: CATRPRGNYGYTF.

The V call is TRBV25-1, the J call TRBJ1-1; TRBD1 matches at 7 bases. Germline V gene data show CDR1 as MGHDK and CDR2 as SYGVNS. The length of the CDR3 is 18 residues. V was clipped by 1 base and J by 0 bases; unmatched bases: 11. CDR3 bases: TGTGCCAGCAGTGAATCGAACAGGGGTCGGCCGATGAACACTGAAGCTTTCTTT. Its translation: CASSESNRGRPMNTEAFF.

This chain uses TRBV5-4 with TRBJ2-7; D is uncertain. CDR3 size: 15 residues. CDR1 SGHNT and CDR2 YYREEE come from the germline V gene (reference sequence). V shed 6 bases and J shed 0 bases, with 16 bases lying between them. The CDR3 spells CASNNLVGDSYEQYF. Written as DNA, the CDR3 is TGTGCCAGCAACAACCTGGTCGGCGACTCCTACGAGCAGTACTTC.

This clone turned up a few times. The chain has TRBV9 and TRBJ2-7, with 8 bases fitting TRBD2. J gave up 5 bases and V 0 bases, and 4 bases lay outside the gene matches. The CDR3 spans 14 residues. Germline V gene data show CDR1 as SGDLS and CDR2 as YYNGEE. CDR3: CASSVDGGADEQYF. The DNA for the CDR3 is TGTGCCAGCAGCGTAGACGGGGGGGCCGACGAGCAGTACTTC. Looking up the rest from reference TRBV9 and TRBJ2-7 gives the full variable domain: DSGVTQTPKHLITATGQRVTLRCSPRSGDLSVYWYQQSLDQGLQFLIQYYNGEERAKGNILERFSAQQFPDLHSELNLSSLELGDSALYFCASSVDGGADEQYFGPGTRLTVT.

This clone was picked up one time. This chain links TRBV6-5 with TRBJ2-2, with unresolved D. The CDR3 totals 15 residues. Trimming removed 3 bases from V and 4 bases from J, with 12 bases in between. CDR1 MNHEY and CDR2 SVGAGI come from the germline V gene. The CDR3 here is CASSYSHISTGELFF. CDR3 nucleotide sequence: TGTGCCAGCAGTTATTCTCACATAAGCACCGGGGAGCTGTTTTTT.

The rearrangement links TRBV7-9 to TRBJ2-1; D unclear. V lost 3 bases and J 5 bases, leaving 2 bases between the germline ends. Per the germline V gene, CDR1 is SEHNR and CDR2 is FQNEAQ (reference sequence). CDR3 length: 11 residues. The CDR3 spells CASSFNNEQFF. As DNA, the CDR3 is TGTGCCAGCAGCTTTAACAATGAGCAGTTCTTC.

The chain combines TRBV5-4 with TRBJ2-7, with D tentatively TRBD1 (5 bases). The CDR3 sequence is 13 residues long. Trimming took 4 bases from V and 2 from J, leaving 10 bases between them. Germline loops: CDR1 SGHNT, CDR2 YYREEE (reference sequence). As DNA, the CDR3 is TGTGCCAGCAGCCTAGGGGTTGCCTACGAGCAGTACTTC. Amino acid sequence: CASSLGVAYEQYF.

The genes are TRBV10-3 and TRBJ1-5; 10 positions match TRBD1. This CDR3 is 14 amino acids long. Germline V gene lookup returns CDR1 ENHRY and CDR2 SYGVKD. V gave up 5 bases and J gave up 5 bases; unmatched junction bases: 3. CDR3 protein: CAISLTGGDQPQHF. The CDR3 nucleotides are TGTGCCATCAGTTTGACAGGGGGCGATCAGCCCCAGCATTTT.

This chain's CDR3 is CASSSPGQGYEQYF. In DNA form, the CDR3 reads TGTGCCAGCAGCTCGCCGGGACAGGGCTACGAGCAGTACTTC. This chain joins TRBV7-9 and TRBJ2-7, with TRBD1 identical over 9 bases. Germline loops: CDR1 SEHNR, CDR2 FQNEAQ (reference sequence). The CDR3 length is 14 residues. Trimming at V came to 4 bases and at J to 3 bases, leaving 4 bases not matched to a gene.

This clone was counted between two and nine times. The chain links TRBV7-6 to TRBJ2-1; 8 bases agree with TRBD2. V was clipped by 5 bases and J by 9 bases; unmatched bases: 18. Germline assignment: CDR1 SGHVS and CDR2 FNYEAQ. CDR3 length equals 17 residues. The CDR3 DNA reads as TGTGCCAGCAGCCCCTCCTCGGGGGGGGCCACCTTCGGTGAGCAGTTCTTC. This gives the protein CASSPSSGGATFGEQFF.

The gene calls are TRBV6-1 and TRBJ1-2, with D perhaps TRBD1 (5 bases). The CDR3 has 14 residues. The V end lost 2 bases, the J end lost 4 bases, and 11 bases lay between the germline ends. Germline V gene lookup returns CDR1 MNHNS and CDR2 SASEGT. The chain's CDR3 is CASSEQGLAYGYTF. The CDR3 nucleotides read TGTGCCAGCAGTGAACAGGGCCTTGCCTATGGCTACACCTTC.

The table lists this clone with a count of one. The genes are TRBV5-3 and TRBJ2-7, with 9 bases fitting TRBD1. TRBV5-3 qualifies as an ORF whose function is uncertain. The CDR3 is 11 amino acids. CDR3 sequence: CAGDRDYEQYF. The CDR3, as DNA: TGTGCAGGGGACAGGGACTACGAGCAGTACTTC.

The V gene is TRBV27, the J gene TRBJ1-2, with TRBD1 matching over 7 bases. This CDR3 is built from 17 residues. The germline gives CDR1 MNHEY, CDR2 SMNVEV (reference sequence). Losses at the gene ends were 2 bases for V and 1 base for J; bases not matched to a gene: 10. The CDR3 nucleotides read TGTGCCAGCAGTTTAAGACAGGGTGCCGAAGATAACTATGGCTACACCTTC. The encoded protein is CASSLRQGAEDNYGYTF.

The chain employs TRBV2 and TRBJ2-2, with TRBD1 as a possible D gene (6 bases). V was trimmed by 6 bases and J by 2 bases, leaving 13 bases between them. Germline loops: CDR1 SNHLY, CDR2 FYNNEI. The CDR3 loop spans 15 amino acids. The CDR3 here is CASRVKQGNTGELFF. CDR3 nucleotides: TGTGCCAGCAGGGTAAAACAGGGAAACACCGGGGAGCTGTTTTTT.

This clone has only a few counts. This chain links TRBV5-4 with TRBJ1-1; D remains unclear. Trimming pared 1 base from V and 4 bases from J, leaving 8 bases between. The CDR3 has 13 amino acids. In germline, CDR1 is SGHNT, CDR2 YYREEE (reference sequence). CDR3: CASSLNDGTEAFF. For the CDR3, the DNA is TGTGCCAGCAGCTTGAACGATGGCACTGAAGCTTTCTTT.